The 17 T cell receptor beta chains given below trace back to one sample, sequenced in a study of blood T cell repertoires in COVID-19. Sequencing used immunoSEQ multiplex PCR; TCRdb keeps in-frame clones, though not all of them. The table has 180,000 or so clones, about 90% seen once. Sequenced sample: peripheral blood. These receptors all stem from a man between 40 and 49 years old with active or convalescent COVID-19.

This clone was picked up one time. In DNA form, the CDR3 reads TGTGCCAGCAGTGAAGCACAGGGGAGCTCCTATAATTCACCCCTCCACTTT. Encoded protein: CASSEAQGSSYNSPLHF. The rearrangement joins TRBV2 to TRBJ1-6; TRBD1 aligns across 7 bases. V shed 0 bases, J shed 0 bases, and the junction held 2 bases outside the gene matches. The V gene's germline CDR1 is SNHLY and CDR2 FYNNEI. The CDR3 spans 17 residues.

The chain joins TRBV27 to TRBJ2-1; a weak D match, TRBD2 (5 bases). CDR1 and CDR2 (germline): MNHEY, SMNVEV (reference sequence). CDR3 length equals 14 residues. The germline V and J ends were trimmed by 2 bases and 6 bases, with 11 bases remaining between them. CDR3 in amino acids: CASSLREQSNEQFF. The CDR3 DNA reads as TGTGCCAGCAGTTTACGGGAACAGAGCAATGAGCAGTTCTTC.

CDR3 nucleotide sequence: TGCGCCAGCAGCCAACTGGCCAACGTCCTGACTTTC. Translated: CASSQLANVLTF. This chain connects TRBV4-1 to TRBJ2-6; D is ambiguous. The CDR3 loop spans 12 amino acids. Germline CDR1 is MGHRA and CDR2 is YSYEKL. Trimming cost V 2 bases and J 6 bases, with 2 bases left between them.

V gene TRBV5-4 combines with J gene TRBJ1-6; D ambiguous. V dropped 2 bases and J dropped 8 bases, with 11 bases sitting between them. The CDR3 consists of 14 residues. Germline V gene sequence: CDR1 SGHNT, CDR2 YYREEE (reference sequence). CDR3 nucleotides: TGTGCCAGCAGCTTTTACAGCTCGGATTCACCCCTCCACTTT. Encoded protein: CASSFYSSDSPLHF.

CDR3 DNA sequence: TGTGCCACTATGGGAGCGGGGGAAAACATTCAGTACTTC. Amino acids: CATMGAGENIQYF. The chain joins TRBV10-3 to TRBJ2-4; 8 bases fit TRBD2. V was clipped by 10 bases and J by 5 bases; unmatched bases: 7. In germline, CDR1 is ENHRY, CDR2 SYGVKD. This CDR3 region has 13 residues.

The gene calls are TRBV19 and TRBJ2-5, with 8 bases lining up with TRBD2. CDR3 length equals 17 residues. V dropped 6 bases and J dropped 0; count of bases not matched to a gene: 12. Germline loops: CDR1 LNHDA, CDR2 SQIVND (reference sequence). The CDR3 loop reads CASSTNRGGRHQETQYF. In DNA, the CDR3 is TGTGCCAGTAGCACTAATCGCGGGGGGCGACACCAAGAGACCCAGTACTTC.

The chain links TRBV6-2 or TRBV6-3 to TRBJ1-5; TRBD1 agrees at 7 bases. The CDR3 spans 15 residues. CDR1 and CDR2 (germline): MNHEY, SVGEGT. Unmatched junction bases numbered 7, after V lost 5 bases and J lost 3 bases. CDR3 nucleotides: TGTGCCAGCAGTCCGGCGGACAGGTACAATCAGCCCCAGCATTTT. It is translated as CASSPADRYNQPQHF.

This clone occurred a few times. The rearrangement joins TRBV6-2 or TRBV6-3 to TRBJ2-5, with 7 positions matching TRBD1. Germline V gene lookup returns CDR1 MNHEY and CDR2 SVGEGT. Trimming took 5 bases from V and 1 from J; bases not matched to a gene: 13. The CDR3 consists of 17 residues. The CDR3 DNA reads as TGTGCCAGCAGTAACAGGGGAAACACGAGAACCCAAGAGACCCAGTACTTC. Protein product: CASSNRGNTRTQETQYF.

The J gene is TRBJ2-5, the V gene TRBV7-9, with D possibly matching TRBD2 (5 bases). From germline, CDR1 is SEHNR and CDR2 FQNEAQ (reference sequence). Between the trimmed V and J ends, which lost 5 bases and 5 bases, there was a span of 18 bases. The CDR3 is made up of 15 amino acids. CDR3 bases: TGTGCCAGCAGCCCGAGGGCGAAGTTAGGGGAGACCCAGTACTTC. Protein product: CASSPRAKLGETQYF.

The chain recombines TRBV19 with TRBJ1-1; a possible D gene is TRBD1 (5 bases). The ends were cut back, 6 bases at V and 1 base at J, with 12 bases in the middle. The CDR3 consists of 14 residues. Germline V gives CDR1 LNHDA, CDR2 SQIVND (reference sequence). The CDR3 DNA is TGTGCCAGTAGCTTCCCGGGGGGGAACACTGAAGCTTTCTTT. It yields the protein CASSFPGGNTEAFF.

CDR3 sequence (DNA): TGTGCCAGCAGCTTACTCCTAGAAGCCAAAAACATTCAGTACTTC. Protein: CASSLLLEAKNIQYF. The genes are TRBV5-6 and TRBJ2-4; D not certain. The CDR3 is 15 amino acids. The V gene lost 2 bases and the J gene lost 0 bases, with 9 bases spanning the gap. In germline, CDR1 is SGHDT, CDR2 YYEEEE. Drawing the rest from reference TRBV5-6 and TRBJ2-4, the complete variable domain is DAGVTQSPTHLIKTRGQQVTLRCSPKSGHDTVSWYQQALGQGPQFIFQYYEEEERQRGNFPDRFSGHQFPNYSSELNVNALLLGDSALYLCASSLLLEAKNIQYFGAGTRLSVL.

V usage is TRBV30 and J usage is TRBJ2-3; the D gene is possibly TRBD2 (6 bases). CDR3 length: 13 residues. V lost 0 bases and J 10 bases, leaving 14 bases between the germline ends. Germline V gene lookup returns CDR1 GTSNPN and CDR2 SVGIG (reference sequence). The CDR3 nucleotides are TGTGCCTGGAGTGTACTGGGAAGGAGGGCGCAGTATTTT. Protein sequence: CAWSVLGRRAQYF.

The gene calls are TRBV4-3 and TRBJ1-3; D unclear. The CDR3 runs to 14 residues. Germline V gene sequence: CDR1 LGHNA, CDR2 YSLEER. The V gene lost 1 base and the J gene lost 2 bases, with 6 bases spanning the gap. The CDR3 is CASSQVAAGNTIYF. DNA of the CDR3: TGCGCCAGCAGCCAAGTCGCGGCTGGAAACACCATATATTTT.

The CDR3 loop reads CASSGRDKGHTEAFF. DNA of the CDR3: TGTGCCAGCAGCGGCCGGGACAAAGGGCACACTGAAGCTTTCTTT. The chain combines TRBV5-4 with TRBJ1-1; TRBD1 is a possible D gene (6 bases). CDR1 is SGHNT and CDR2 is YYREEE in the germline V gene (reference sequence). The germline V and J ends were trimmed by 4 bases and 3 bases, with 16 bases remaining between them. CDR3 length equals 15 residues.

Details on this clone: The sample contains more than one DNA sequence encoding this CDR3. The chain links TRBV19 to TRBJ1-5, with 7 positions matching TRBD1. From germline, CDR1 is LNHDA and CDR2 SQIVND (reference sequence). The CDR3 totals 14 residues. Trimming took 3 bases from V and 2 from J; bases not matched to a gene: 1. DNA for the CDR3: TGTGCCAGTAGTATCCAGGGGGGCAATCAGCCCCAGCATTTT. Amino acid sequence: CASSIQGGNQPQHF.

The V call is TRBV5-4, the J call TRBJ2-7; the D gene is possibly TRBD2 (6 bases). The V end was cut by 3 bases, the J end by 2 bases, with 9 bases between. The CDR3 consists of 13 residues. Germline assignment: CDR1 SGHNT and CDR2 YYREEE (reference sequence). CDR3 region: CASSYGGAYEQYF. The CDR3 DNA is TGTGCCAGCAGCTACGGCGGGGCCTACGAGCAGTACTTC.

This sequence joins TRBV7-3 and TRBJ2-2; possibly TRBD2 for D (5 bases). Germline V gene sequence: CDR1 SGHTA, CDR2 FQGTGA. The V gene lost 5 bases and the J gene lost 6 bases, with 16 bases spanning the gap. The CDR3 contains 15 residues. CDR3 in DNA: TGTGCCAGCAGCCCTGGACGGGGTAGGGCCGGGGAGCTGTTTTTT. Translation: CASSPGRGRAGELFF. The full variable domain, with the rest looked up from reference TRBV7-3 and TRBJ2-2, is GAGVSQTPSNKVTEKGKYVELRCDPISGHTALYWYRQSLGQGPEFLIYFQGTGAADDSGLPNDRFFAVRPEGSVSTLKIQRTERGDSAVYLCASSPGRGRAGELFFGEGSRLTVL.